This is a list of T cell receptor beta chains from one sample in a study of blood T cells in healthy people across ages. One entry per CDR3 protein, called by TCRdb with MiXCR from the 5' RACE reads. The sample carries over 1,500,000 distinct CDR3 sequences, around half recorded once. The sequenced material came from blood. Receptors originate from a woman in her forties in good health. CDR3s include the opening cysteine and the closing phenylalanine or tryptophan. The D gene is left open where the match is weak. Not every row has a clone size; where given, it reads once, few, many or a size class.

v_call,clone_size,d_call,j_call,cdr3_nt,cdr3_aa
TRBV7-7,NA,NA,TRBJ2-5,TGTGCTAGCAGCTTTCGGACGGGTGCTTCACAGTACTTC,CASSFRTGASQYF
TRBV7-6,NA,NA,TRBJ2-5,TGTGCCAGCAGCTTAGTGGAAGGCCTTCTGTCAGAGCAGTACTTC,CASSLVEGLLSEQYF
TRBV6-1,NA,NA,TRBJ1-6,TGTGCCAGCAGAAGGGCAGGATACGATTCACCCCTCCACTTT,CASRRAGYDSPLHF
TRBV5-8,NA,NA,TRBJ1-6,TGTGCCAGCAGCTTGATCTCGCTTACCGAGACAGCTAGGATATATAATTCACCCCTCCACTTT,CASSLISLTETARIYNSPLHF
TRBV9,NA,NA,TRBJ2-5,TGTGCCAGCAGCGTAGTCGGGACGGACCCAGGTGAGCAGTACTTC,CASSVVGTDPGEQYF
TRBV7-8,NA,TRBD1,TRBJ1-2,TGTGCCAGCAGCCTCCAGGGGGGATCTAACTATGGCTACACCTTC,CASSLQGGSNYGYTF
TRBV2,NA,TRBD2,TRBJ2-3,TGTGCCAGCAGTGAGTTCCGGGGGGGCCTTATGGTCACAGATACGCAGTATTTT,CASSEFRGGLMVTDTQYF
TRBV5-1,few,NA,TRBJ2-3,TGCGCCAGCAGCACAGGGAATGGAGATACGCAGTATTTT,CASSTGNGDTQYF
TRBV7-2,NA,NA,TRBJ1-2,TGTGCCAGCAGCTTACTTATAGGGCAGGGGATAAATACTAACTATGGCTACACCTTC,CASSLLIGQGINTNYGYTF
TRBV6-2/TRBV6-3,NA,NA,TRBJ2-3,TGTGCCAGCAGTAGTGGACAGACTACTAGCACAGATACGCAGTATTTT,CASSSGQTTSTDTQYF
TRBV6-2/TRBV6-3,NA,NA,TRBJ1-2,TGTGCCAGCAGTGGTACAGGGAGGGTCGTAAATGGCTACACCTTC,CASSGTGRVVNGYTF
TRBV27,NA,NA,TRBJ1-4,TGTGCCAGCAGACCGGACAGACTTAATGAAAAACTGTTTTTT,CASRPDRLNEKLFF
TRBV28,NA,TRBD1,TRBJ2-5,TGTGCCAGCAGTTTACCCCCGGGACAGGGTTTGGAGACCCAGTACTTC,CASSLPPGQGLETQYF
TRBV24-1,NA,NA,TRBJ2-7,TGTGCCACCAGTGACCCGCCGGGGACCCCCTACGAGCAGTACTTC,CATSDPPGTPYEQYF
TRBV12-3/TRBV12-4,few,TRBD2,TRBJ2-1,TGTGCCAGCAGCTACGGGGGGGGTAGGGAGAATGAGCAGTTCTTC,CASSYGGGRENEQFF
TRBV29-1,NA,NA,TRBJ2-7,TGCAGCCCCAAATTGGACCGAACCTACTCCCACGAGCAGTACTTC,CSPKLDRTYSHEQYF
TRBV12-3/TRBV12-4,NA,NA,TRBJ2-1,TGTGCCAGCAGAACGGGGATGACGCAGTTCTTC,CASRTGMTQFF
TRBV14,NA,NA,TRBJ2-7,TGTGCCAGCAGCCCCCATGGGGGGAGCGTCTCCTACGAGCAGTACTTC,CASSPHGGSVSYEQYF
TRBV20-1,NA,NA,TRBJ2-1,TGCAGTGCTGATCGACAGGACAATGAGCAGTTCTTC,CSADRQDNEQFF
TRBV7-2,NA,NA,TRBJ2-1,TGTGCCAGCAGCATTCGGGTCTTTTTCTACAATGAGCAGTTCTTC,CASSIRVFFYNEQFF
TRBV7-9,NA,NA,TRBJ1-6,TGTGCCAGCAGCTCCCGGCCGGGCCGTAATAATTCACCCCTCCACTTT,CASSSRPGRNNSPLHF
TRBV6-2/TRBV6-3,NA,TRBD1,TRBJ1-5,TGTGCCAGCCGTATTGGACAGGTCAATCAGCCCCAGCATTTT,CASRIGQVNQPQHF
TRBV11-3,NA,TRBD1,TRBJ2-3,TGTGCCAGCAGCCCCCACAGGGGAACAGATACGCAGTATTTT,CASSPHRGTDTQYF
TRBV6-6,few,NA,TRBJ1-5,TGTGCCAGCAGTTATACGGACAGCAATCAGCCCCAGCATTTT,CASSYTDSNQPQHF
TRBV29-1,NA,TRBD1,TRBJ2-7,TGCAGCGTTTCCGGGACAGGGGCCGACGAGCAGTACTTC,CSVSGTGADEQYF
TRBV11-1,NA,TRBD1,TRBJ1-4,TGTGCCAGCAGCCCGCGGACAGGGTCCTCTGCAAAACTGTTTTTT,CASSPRTGSSAKLFF
TRBV19,NA,NA,TRBJ1-4,TGTGCCAGTAGACCCCGGGGGTCGGTGGAAAAACTGTTTTTT,CASRPRGSVEKLFF
TRBV5-1,NA,NA,TRBJ2-5,TGCGCCAGCAGCTTGGGACATCCCTCCGAGACCCAGTACTTC,CASSLGHPSETQYF
TRBV7-3,NA,NA,TRBJ1-1,TGTGCCAGCAGCTTAGGCGGACGGGGGGCGGGCACTGAAGCTTTCTTT,CASSLGGRGAGTEAFF
TRBV7-9,NA,TRBD1,TRBJ2-6,TGTGCCAGCAGCTTATCTTTTAGGGGGCTTTCTGGGGCCAACGTCCTGACTTTC,CASSLSFRGLSGANVLTF
TRBV2,few,NA,TRBJ2-7,TGTGCCAGCAGTGTACAGGGTCTAGGGGAGCAGTACTTC,CASSVQGLGEQYF
TRBV21-1,NA,NA,TRBJ2-5,TGTGCCAGCAGCACAAGGACAGGGGTGGGGACCCAGTACTTC,CASSTRTGVGTQYF
TRBV7-9,NA,NA,TRBJ2-1,TGTGCCAGCAGCTTAGGGGGGCTCGGAGGGTTCTTC,CASSLGGLGGFF
TRBV7-2,NA,TRBD1,TRBJ2-7,TGTGCCAGCAGCTTAGGGACAGGGGTGGACTACGAGCGGTACTTC,CASSLGTGVDYERYF
TRBV12-3/TRBV12-4,NA,NA,TRBJ1-4,TGTGCCAGCTCAGGGGACGATAATGAAAAACTGTTTTTT,CASSGDDNEKLFF
TRBV5-1,NA,TRBD1,TRBJ2-5,TGCGCCAGCAGCGCCCCCGGGACAGGGCTCGGAGAGACCCAGTACTTC,CASSAPGTGLGETQYF
TRBV7-9,NA,TRBD1,TRBJ1-1,TGTGCCAGCAGCCGGAATACAGGGGCGAACACTGAAGCTTTCTTT,CASSRNTGANTEAFF
TRBV7-2,NA,NA,TRBJ2-5,TGTGCCAGCAGCTTGACGCGGGGGCAGGGGGTAAGAAAGACCCAGTACTTC,CASSLTRGQGVRKTQYF
TRBV6-6,NA,TRBD1,TRBJ2-4,TGTGCCAGCAGTTATCCCCGCACAGGGGGGAACAAAAACATTCAGTACTTC,CASSYPRTGGNKNIQYF
TRBV4-3,few,TRBD2,TRBJ2-5,TGCGCCAGCAGCCAAGATGGGGGGGGGTTTGAGACCCAGTACTTC,CASSQDGGGFETQYF
TRBV4-1,NA,TRBD2,TRBJ2-4,TGCGCCAGCAGCCCGTTCCCTTCGGGGGGGGGCAAAAACATTCAGTGCTTC,CASSPFPSGGGKNIQCF
TRBV4-2,NA,TRBD1,TRBJ2-1,TGTGCCAGCAGCCAAGATAGGTCGGGACAGGGGGCAAATGGGCAGTTCTTC,CASSQDRSGQGANGQFF
TRBV15,NA,NA,TRBJ2-5,TGTGCCACCAGCATTCGGACAGGAGGGGAGACCCAGTACTTC,CATSIRTGGETQYF
TRBV28,NA,NA,TRBJ2-5,TGTGCCAGCGGACCCGGGACCGTGTACCAAGAGACCCAGTACTTC,CASGPGTVYQETQYF
TRBV6-2/TRBV6-3,NA,NA,TRBJ2-7,TGTGCCAGCGGTCAGACGGTGAGCTCCTACGAGCAGTACTTC,CASGQTVSSYEQYF